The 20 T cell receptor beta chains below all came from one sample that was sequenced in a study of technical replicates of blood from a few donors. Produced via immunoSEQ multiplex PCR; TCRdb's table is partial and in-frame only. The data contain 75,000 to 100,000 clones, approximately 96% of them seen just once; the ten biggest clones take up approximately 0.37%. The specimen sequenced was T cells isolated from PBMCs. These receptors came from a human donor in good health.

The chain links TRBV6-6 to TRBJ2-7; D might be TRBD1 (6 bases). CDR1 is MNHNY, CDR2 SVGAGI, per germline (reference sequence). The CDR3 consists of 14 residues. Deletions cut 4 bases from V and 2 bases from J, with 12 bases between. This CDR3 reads CASSSSGQTYEQYF. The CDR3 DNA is TGTGCCAGCAGTTCATCCGGACAGACCTACGAGCAGTACTTC.

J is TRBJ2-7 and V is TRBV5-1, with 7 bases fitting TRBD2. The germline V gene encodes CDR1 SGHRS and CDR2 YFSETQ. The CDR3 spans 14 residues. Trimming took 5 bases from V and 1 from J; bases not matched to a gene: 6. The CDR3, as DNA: TGCGCCAGCAGGCCTGAGCGGGGTTCCTACGAGCAGTACTTC. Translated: CASRPERGSYEQYF.

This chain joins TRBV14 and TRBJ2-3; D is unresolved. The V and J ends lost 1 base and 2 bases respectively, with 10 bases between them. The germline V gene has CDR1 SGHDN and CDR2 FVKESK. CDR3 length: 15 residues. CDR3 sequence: CASSQGSVYTDTQYF. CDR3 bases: TGTGCCAGCAGCCAAGGGTCGGTTTACACAGATACGCAGTATTTT. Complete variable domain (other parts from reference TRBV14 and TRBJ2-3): EAGVTQFPSHSVIEKGQTVTLRCDPISGHDNLYWYRRVMGKEIKFLLHFVKESKQDESGMPNNRFLAERTGGTYSTLKVQPAELEDSGVYFCASSQGSVYTDTQYFGPGTRLTVL.

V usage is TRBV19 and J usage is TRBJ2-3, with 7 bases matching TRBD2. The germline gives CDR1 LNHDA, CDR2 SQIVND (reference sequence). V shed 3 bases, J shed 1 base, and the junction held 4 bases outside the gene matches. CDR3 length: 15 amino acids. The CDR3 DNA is TGTGCCAGTAGTATGCTGGCGGGAGGCACAGATACGCAGTATTTT. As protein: CASSMLAGGTDTQYF.

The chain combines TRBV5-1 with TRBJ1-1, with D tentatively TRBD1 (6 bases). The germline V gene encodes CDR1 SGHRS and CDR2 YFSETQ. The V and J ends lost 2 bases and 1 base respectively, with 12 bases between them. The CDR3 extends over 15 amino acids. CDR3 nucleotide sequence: TGCGCCAGCAGCTTTTTGACAGGACCGAACACTGAAGCTTTCTTT. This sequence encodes CASSFLTGPNTEAFF.

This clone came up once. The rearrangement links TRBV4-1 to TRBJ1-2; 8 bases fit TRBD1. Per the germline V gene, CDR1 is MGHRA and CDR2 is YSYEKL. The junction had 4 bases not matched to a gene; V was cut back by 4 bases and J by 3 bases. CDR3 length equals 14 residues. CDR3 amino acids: CASSPRGRDYGYTF. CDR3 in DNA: TGCGCCAGCAGCCCCAGGGGGCGGGACTATGGCTACACCTTC.

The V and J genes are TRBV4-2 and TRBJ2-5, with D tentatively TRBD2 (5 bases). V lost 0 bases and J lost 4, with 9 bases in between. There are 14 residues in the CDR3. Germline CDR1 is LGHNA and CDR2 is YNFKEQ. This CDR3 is CASSQDTSIETQYF. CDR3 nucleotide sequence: TGTGCCAGCAGCCAAGACACTAGTATAGAGACCCAGTACTTC.

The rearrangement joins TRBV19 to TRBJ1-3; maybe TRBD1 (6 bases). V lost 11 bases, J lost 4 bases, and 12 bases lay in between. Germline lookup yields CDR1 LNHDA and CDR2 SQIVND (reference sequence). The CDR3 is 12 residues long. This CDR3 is CALTGSGNTIYF. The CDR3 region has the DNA TGTGCCTTAACAGGGTCAGGAAACACCATATATTTT. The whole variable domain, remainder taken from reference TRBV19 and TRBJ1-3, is DGGITQSPKYLFRKEGQNVTLSCEQNLNHDAMYWYRQDPGQGLRLIYYSQIVNDFQKGDIAEGYSVSREKKESFPLTVTSAQKNPTAFYLCALTGSGNTIYFGEGSWLTVV.

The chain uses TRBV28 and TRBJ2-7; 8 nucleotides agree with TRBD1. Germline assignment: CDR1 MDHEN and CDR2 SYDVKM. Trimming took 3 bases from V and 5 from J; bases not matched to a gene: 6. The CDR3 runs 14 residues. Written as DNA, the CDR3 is TGTGCCAGCAGTTTTACCGGGACAGGCGACGAGCAGTACTTC. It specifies CASSFTGTGDEQYF. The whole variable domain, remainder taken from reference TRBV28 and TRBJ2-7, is DVKVTQSSRYLVKRTGEKVFLECVQDMDHENMFWYRQDPGLGLRLIYFSYDVKMKEKGDIPEGYSVSREKKERFSLILESASTNQTSMYLCASSFTGTGDEQYFGPGTRLTVT.

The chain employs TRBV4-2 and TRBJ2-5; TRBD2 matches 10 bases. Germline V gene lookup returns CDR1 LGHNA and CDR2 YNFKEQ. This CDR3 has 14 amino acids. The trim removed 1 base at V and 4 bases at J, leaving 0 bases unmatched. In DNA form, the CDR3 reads TGTGCCAGCAGCCAAGGGACTAGCGGAGAGACCCAGTACTTC. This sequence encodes CASSQGTSGETQYF.

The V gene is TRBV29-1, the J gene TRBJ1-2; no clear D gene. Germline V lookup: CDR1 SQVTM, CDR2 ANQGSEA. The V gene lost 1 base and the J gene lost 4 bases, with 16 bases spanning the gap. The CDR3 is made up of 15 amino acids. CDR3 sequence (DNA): TGCAGCGTTGAAGCTCAGTCACAGAATTTCTATGGCTACACCTTC. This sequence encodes CSVEAQSQNFYGYTF.

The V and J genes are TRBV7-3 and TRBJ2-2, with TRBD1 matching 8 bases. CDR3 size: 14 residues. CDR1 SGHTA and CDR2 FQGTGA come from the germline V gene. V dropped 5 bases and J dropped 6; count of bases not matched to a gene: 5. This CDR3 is CASSATGASGELFF. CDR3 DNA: TGTGCCAGCAGCGCGACAGGGGCTTCCGGGGAGCTGTTTTTT.

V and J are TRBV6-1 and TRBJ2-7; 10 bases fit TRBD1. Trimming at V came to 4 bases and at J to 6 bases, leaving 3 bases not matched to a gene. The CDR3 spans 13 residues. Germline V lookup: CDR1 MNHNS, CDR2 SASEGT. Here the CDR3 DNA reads TGTGCCAGCAGTGGACAGGGGGCTCGCGAGCAGTACTTC. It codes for CASSGQGAREQYF.

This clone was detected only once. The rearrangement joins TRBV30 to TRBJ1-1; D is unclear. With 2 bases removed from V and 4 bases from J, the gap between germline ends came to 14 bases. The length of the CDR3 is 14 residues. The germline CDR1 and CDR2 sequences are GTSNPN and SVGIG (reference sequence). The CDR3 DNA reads TGTGCCTGGAGTCCAACGGGGATCCGCACTGAAGCTTTCTTT. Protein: CAWSPTGIRTEAFF.

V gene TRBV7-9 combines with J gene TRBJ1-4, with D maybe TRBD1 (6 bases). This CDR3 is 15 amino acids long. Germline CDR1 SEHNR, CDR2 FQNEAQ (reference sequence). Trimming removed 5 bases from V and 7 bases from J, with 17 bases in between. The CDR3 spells CASSRSAGEFEKLFF. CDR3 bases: TGTGCCAGCAGCAGGTCGGCAGGGGAGTTTGAAAAACTGTTTTTT.

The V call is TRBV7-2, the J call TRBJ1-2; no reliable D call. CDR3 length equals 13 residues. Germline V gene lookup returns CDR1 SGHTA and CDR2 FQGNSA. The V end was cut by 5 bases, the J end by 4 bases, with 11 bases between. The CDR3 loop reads CASSQLTGYGYTF. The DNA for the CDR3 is TGTGCCAGCAGCCAACTGACGGGCTATGGCTACACCTTC.

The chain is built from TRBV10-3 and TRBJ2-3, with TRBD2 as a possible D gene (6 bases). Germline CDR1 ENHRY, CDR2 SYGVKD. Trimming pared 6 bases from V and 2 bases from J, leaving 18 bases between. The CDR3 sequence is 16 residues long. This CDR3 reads CAIRAAKGTVTDTQYF. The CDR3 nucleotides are TGTGCCATCAGGGCCGCCAAGGGGACTGTCACAGATACGCAGTATTTT.

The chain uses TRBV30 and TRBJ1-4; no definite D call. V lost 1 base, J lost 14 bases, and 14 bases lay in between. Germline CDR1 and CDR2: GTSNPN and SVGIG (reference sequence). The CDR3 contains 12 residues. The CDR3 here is CAWSATHALLFF. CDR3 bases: TGTGCCTGGAGTGCAACTCATGCTCTTCTGTTTTTT.

The CDR3 loop reads CASSQGPEGAGEKLFF. The CDR3 coding sequence is TGCGCCAGCAGCCAAGGCCCAGAGGGGGCAGGTGAAAAACTGTTTTTT. The J gene is TRBJ1-4, the V gene TRBV4-3; TRBD1 matches at 7 bases. Germline V gene data show CDR1 as LGHNA and CDR2 as YSLEER. The CDR3 has 16 amino acids. Unmatched junction bases numbered 9, after V lost 1 base and J lost 7 bases.

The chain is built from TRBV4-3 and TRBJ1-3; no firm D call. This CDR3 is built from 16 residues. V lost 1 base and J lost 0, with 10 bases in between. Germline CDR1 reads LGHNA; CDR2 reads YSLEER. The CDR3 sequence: CASSQGALSSGNTIYF. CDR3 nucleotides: TGCGCCAGCAGCCAAGGAGCGTTAAGCTCTGGAAACACCATATATTTT.